A few counts support the clone carrying this T cell receptor beta chain. Some clones are missing from TCRdb's copy, which holds only in-frame ones; the method was immunoSEQ multiplex PCR. Of about 160,000 clones listed, roughly 90% are singletons. This specimen comes from a study of T cell responses to AZD1222 COVID-19 vaccine. Germline CDR1 reads SGHNT; CDR2 reads YENEEA. The CDR3 length is 13 residues. The V end was cut by 5 bases, the J end by 10 bases, with 15 bases between. The clonotype was recovered from an adult who received the AZD1222 COVID-19 vaccine. The source was peripheral blood, collected 28 days after the second AZD1222 dose. The chain has TRBV11-3 and TRBJ2-1; D is perhaps TRBD2 (5 bases). The CDR3, as DNA: TGTGCCAGCAGCCAGGACTTCGCAAAAGAGCAGTTCTTC. This translates into CASSQDFAKEQFF.